The entry below gives a single T cell receptor beta chain sequence along with its context. The antigen remains undetermined. This sample is drawn from a study of shared clonotypes between healthy human individuals. Points from the study as a whole: In having few donors, the study represented limited genetic and exposure-history diversity.

The CDR3 is 16 amino acids. The V gene lost 0 bases and the J gene lost 7 bases, with 13 bases spanning the gap. Germline V lookup: CDR1 LGHNA, CDR2 YSLEER. An assay was performed, and its level was deep. Here immunoSEQ multiplex PCR was the method, and the copy in TCRdb shows in-frame clones only, minus some. This table holds 950,000 to 1,300,000 clones, around 76% found once. Adults of Caucasian background living in Nashville, Tennessee made up all donors. This sequence was found in a man between 18 and 29 years old in good health. Sequencing was done on a sample of memory CD4+ T cells sorted from blood. Subset: CD45RA-negative fraction. This sequence joins TRBV4-3 and TRBJ2-6; D gene ambiguous. CDR3 sequence: CASSQDTKWGANVLTF. The DNA for the CDR3 is TGCGCCAGCAGCCAAGATACTAAATGGGGAGCCAACGTCCTGACTTTC.